This T cell receptor (beta chain) was obtained from a study of T cells after yellow fever vaccination. Across the study: Fractions of low cell number were prepared using SMART-Seq v4 Ultra Low Input.

UMIs and a universal primer site were added when TCR cDNA was made by 5'RACE template switching. Via MiXCR, TCRdb re-called the 5' RACE reads, giving one row per CDR3 protein. The sample includes about 370,000 distinct CDR3 sequences, around 10% of them seen just once. V lost 1 base, J lost 5 bases, and 17 bases lay in between. The CDR3 is 16 residues long. Per germline, CDR1 SGHTA and CDR2 FQGTGA. This clonotype appeared a few times. The chain employs TRBV7-3 and TRBJ2-5; a weak D match, TRBD2 (6 bases). The sequences come from PBMCs, collected on the day of the first yellow fever vaccination. This sequence originates from a man younger than 30 who received the YFV17D yellow fever vaccine. The CDR3 loop is CASSLRREAYGETQYF. In nucleotides, the CDR3 is TGTGCCAGCAGCTTAAGGAGGGAGGCTTATGGTGAGACCCAGTACTTC.